The 11 T cell receptor beta chains below come from one sample, sequenced in a study of Ad26.COV2.S vaccination and SARS-CoV-2 variants (TCRdb year 2021). The sample's treatment or condition label, decoded: about 20 received Ad26.COV2.S at low or high dose, single or two shots; 5 received placebo; per-sample allocation not given. For vaccine and placebo recipients, the sequenced repertoires came from samples collected on day 63 after the first injection. The library relied on the immunoSEQ multiplex PCR assay. Here the immuneACCESS table is served through TCRdb, limited to in-frame sequences with V and J called. Missing clones are a known gap in these copies; in checked studies unresolved V genes cover under half, and the rest lacks a known reason. The sample contains hundreds of thousands of clones, 80% to 95% of them found a single time. The ten largest clones add up to more than 1.5% of the sample.

The sequenced sample was peripheral blood, obtained in a trial of Ad26.COV2.S vaccine versus placebo. The origin of the receptors is a person aged 18 to 59 who received the Ad26.COV2.S COVID-19 vaccine or a placebo.

The rearrangement links TRBV29-1 to TRBJ2-6; TRBD2 agrees at 9 bases. The CDR3 consists of 16 residues. The junction had 9 bases not matched to a gene; V was cut back by 6 bases and J by 3 bases. The germline V gene encodes CDR1 SQVTM and CDR2 ANQGSEA. The CDR3 protein is CSVPSGVPRGANVLTF. The CDR3, as DNA: TGCAGCGTCCCTAGCGGGGTTCCCCGTGGGGCCAACGTCCTGACTTTC. The whole variable domain, remainder taken from reference TRBV29-1 and TRBJ2-6, is SAVISQKPSRDICQRGTSLTIQCQVDSQVTMMFWYRQQPGQSLTLIATANQGSEATYESGFVIDKFPISRPNLTFSTLTVSNMSPEDSSIYLCSVPSGVPRGANVLTFGAGSRLTVL.

This chain uses TRBV27 with TRBJ2-3; 8 bases align to TRBD2. The CDR3 covers 16 residues. The junction had 9 bases not matched to a gene; V was cut back by 5 bases and J by 2 bases. Germline CDR1 reads MNHEY; CDR2 reads SMNVEV (reference sequence). CDR3 bases: TGTGCCAGCAGTGCAAACGGGGGGGTTTTCACAGATACGCAGTATTTT. Protein sequence: CASSANGGVFTDTQYF.

The chain joins TRBV7-2 to TRBJ2-3, with D maybe TRBD2 (5 bases). The CDR3 spans 17 residues. Deletions cut 4 bases from V and 7 bases from J, with 24 bases between. Per germline, CDR1 SGHTA and CDR2 FQGNSA. CDR3 protein: CASSSPSGSPAGHTQYF. CDR3 nucleotide sequence: TGTGCCAGCAGCTCCCCAAGCGGCTCCCCGGCGGGCCATACGCAGTATTTT. The entire variable domain, with the rest obtained from reference TRBV7-2 and TRBJ2-3, is as follows: GAGVSQSPSNKVTEKGKDVELRCDPISGHTALYWYRQSLGQGLEFLIYFQGNSAPDKSGLPSDRFSAERTGGSVSTLTIQRTQQEDSAVYLCASSSPSGSPAGHTQYFGPGTRLTVL.

The chain recombines TRBV12-3 or TRBV12-4 with TRBJ1-2; 8 nucleotides line up with TRBD1. This CDR3 region has 12 residues. V gave up 6 bases and J gave up 7 bases; unmatched junction bases: 4. The CDR3 DNA reads as TGTGCCAGCAGCCAGGGGGCTGGTGGCTACACCTTC. Translating it yields CASSQGAGGYTF.

The count of this clone is one. V gene TRBV10-1 combines with J gene TRBJ2-3; D is perhaps TRBD2 (6 bases). Germline CDR1 is WNHNN and CDR2 is SYGVQD (reference sequence). V shed 6 bases and J shed 0 bases, with 10 bases lying between them. The CDR3 is 14 amino acids. The CDR3: CASSRDFSTDTQYF. The CDR3 coding sequence is TGCGCCAGCAGCCGGGACTTTAGCACAGATACGCAGTATTTT.

The V call is TRBV27, the J call TRBJ1-5; the D gene is possibly TRBD1 (6 bases). The CDR3 runs to 14 residues. Germline V gene sequence: CDR1 MNHEY, CDR2 SMNVEV (reference sequence). V lost 4 bases, J lost 6 bases, and 13 bases lay in between. The CDR3 sequence: CASSSQGPGQPQHF. CDR3 nucleotides: TGTGCCAGCAGTTCTCAGGGGCCCGGTCAGCCCCAGCATTTT.

The chain recombines TRBV12-5 with TRBJ2-1; 9 bases map to TRBD1. Germline CDR1 LGHNT, CDR2 FRNRAP. The CDR3 is made up of 19 amino acids. J lost 7 bases, V lost 5 bases, and 21 bases had no gene match. CDR3 DNA: TGTGCTAGTGGTGGACAGGGGAGACGAGAGGAGGATCCGGTGAATGAGCAGTTCTTC. This sequence encodes CASGGQGRREEDPVNEQFF.

The chain has TRBV5-8 and TRBJ2-3; D remains unclear. Germline assignment: CDR1 SGHTS and CDR2 YDEGEE. CDR3 length: 17 residues. V gave up 4 bases and J gave up 3 bases, with 21 bases separating them. Here the CDR3 reads CASSLILQWVRTDTQYF. The CDR3 DNA reads TGTGCCAGCAGCCTAATACTACAGTGGGTTCGGACAGATACGCAGTATTTT.

This chain uses TRBV6-5 with TRBJ2-1; 9 bases line up with TRBD2. The CDR3 is 15 amino acids. The germline CDR1 and CDR2 sequences are MNHEY and SVGAGI. The trim removed 6 bases at V and 4 bases at J, leaving 7 bases unmatched. CDR3 amino acids: CASSSRGGHYNEQFF. In DNA form, the CDR3 reads TGTGCCAGCAGCTCGCGGGGGGGCCATTACAATGAGCAGTTCTTC.

The chain couples TRBV27 to TRBJ2-1; no clear D. Trimming cost V 7 bases and J 6 bases, with 22 bases left between them. CDR3 size: 16 residues. Germline CDR1 is MNHEY and CDR2 is SMNVEV (reference sequence). In DNA, the CDR3 is TGTGCCAGCACTCTATTCGGTGAAACCGGGTCCAATGAGCAGTTCTTC. It yields the protein CASTLFGETGSNEQFF.

The chain links TRBV29-1 to TRBJ1-5; unclear D gene. Looked up from germline, CDR1 is SQVTM and CDR2 is ANQGSEA. V was clipped by 2 bases and J by 3 bases, with 26 bases between them. The CDR3 is 19 residues long. CDR3 residues: CSVEPRAHRWGKVNQPQHF. In nucleotides, the CDR3 is TGCAGCGTTGAACCAAGGGCCCACCGGTGGGGAAAAGTCAATCAGCCCCAGCATTTT. Full variable domain (outside the CDR3, taken from reference TRBV29-1 and TRBJ1-5): SAVISQKPSRDICQRGTSLTIQCQVDSQVTMMFWYRQQPGQSLTLIATANQGSEATYESGFVIDKFPISRPNLTFSTLTVSNMSPEDSSIYLCSVEPRAHRWGKVNQPQHFGDGTRLSIL.